This note documents a single TCR beta chain sequence. The sample comes from a study of blood T cell repertoires in COVID-19. Overall study: Both acute and convalescent COVID-19 samples were obtained from the United States, Italy and Spain. Sources were T cells, B-cell-depleted T cells, or PBMCs; the material itself was cDNA or gDNA.

The CDR3 loop spans 15 amino acids. The trim removed 3 bases at V and 4 bases at J, leaving 7 bases unmatched. Per germline, CDR1 KGHSH and CDR2 LQKENI. Original methodology: Nucleated cell counts were estimated from reference gene primer amplification. This table comes from immunoSEQ multiplex PCR, and its TCRdb copy is limited to in-frame clones, with some not included. The DNA was the basis for D and trimming; V, J and clone size are from that table. The repertoire holds about 190,000 clones, with more than 75% as singletons. The V and J genes are TRBV18 and TRBJ1-2, with TRBD1 identical over 8 bases. Sequences were obtained from peripheral blood. The TCR comes from an elderly woman with acute or convalescent COVID-19. CDR3 sequence reads: CASSPSGQVRYGYTF. The DNA of the CDR3 is TGTGCCAGCTCACCCTCGGGACAGGTCCGCTATGGCTACACCTTC. Filled out from reference TRBV18 and TRBJ1-2, the complete variable domain reads NAGVMQNPRHLVRRRGQEARLRCSPMKGHSHVYWYRQLPEEGLKFMVYLQKENIIDESGMPKERFSAEFPKEGPSILRIQQVVRGDSAAYFCASSPSGQVRYGYTFGSGTRLTVV.